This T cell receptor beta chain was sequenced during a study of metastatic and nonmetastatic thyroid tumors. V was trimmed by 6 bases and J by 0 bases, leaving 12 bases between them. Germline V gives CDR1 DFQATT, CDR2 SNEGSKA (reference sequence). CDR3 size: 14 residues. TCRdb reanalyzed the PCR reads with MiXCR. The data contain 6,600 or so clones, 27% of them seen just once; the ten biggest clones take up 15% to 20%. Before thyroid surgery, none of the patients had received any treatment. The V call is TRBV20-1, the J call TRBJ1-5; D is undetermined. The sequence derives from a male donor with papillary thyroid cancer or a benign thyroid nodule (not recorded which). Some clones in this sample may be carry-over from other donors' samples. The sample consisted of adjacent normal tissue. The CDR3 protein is CSAAILNSNQPQHF. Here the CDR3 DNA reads TGCAGTGCCGCAATCCTAAATAGCAATCAGCCCCAGCATTTT.